Listed here are 31 T cell receptor beta chains from one sample, sequenced in a study of T cell responses to AZD1222 COVID-19 vaccine (dated by TCRdb to the early 2020s). The time point label on this specimen signifies: baseline before first vaccination. The library was produced with the immunoSEQ multiplex PCR assay. TCRdb limited this immuneACCESS table to in-frame rearrangements with V and J called. A share of clones is missing; checked studies link under half to unresolved V genes, and the rest is unexplained. The sample table holds under 100,000 clones, of which around nine tenths were seen once. The ten largest account for 2.8% of the sample. Here the sequenced sample was peripheral blood, taken on day 0 of AZD1222 vaccination. All receptors come from an adult in good health.

This chain links TRBV18 with TRBJ1-4; TRBD1 matches 9 bases. Per germline, CDR1 KGHSH and CDR2 LQKENI. Losses at the gene ends were 1 base for V and 6 bases for J; bases not matched to a gene: 3. The CDR3 loop spans 15 amino acids. The CDR3 region is CASSPRGTGYEKLFF. The CDR3 nucleotides are TGTGCCAGCTCACCACGAGGGACAGGGTATGAAAAACTGTTTTTT.

This clone was detected once. The genes are TRBV7-9 and TRBJ2-1, with 10 nucleotides matching TRBD2. This CDR3 has 14 amino acids. With V trimmed by 1 base and J by 9 bases, 3 bases remained unmatched. CDR1 SEHNR and CDR2 FQNEAQ come from the germline V gene (reference sequence). The CDR3 bases are TGTGCCAGCAGCTTAGAGCGGGGGGGCGTTGAGCAGTTCTTC. This translates into CASSLERGGVEQFF.

This chain joins TRBV7-8 and TRBJ1-3; D is uncertain. CDR1 and CDR2 from the germline V gene are SGHVS and FQNEAQ. Trimming left V 1 base short and J 0 bases short, with 13 bases between. There are 17 residues in the CDR3. This CDR3 reads CASSLVQKTSSGNTIYF. As DNA, the CDR3 is TGTGCCAGCAGCTTAGTACAGAAGACTAGCTCTGGAAACACCATATATTTT.

The rearrangement joins TRBV3-1 (or the pseudogene TRBV3-2) to TRBJ1-2; D gene unclear. The CDR3 sequence is 13 residues long. Germline loops: CDR1 LGHDT, CDR2 YNNKEL (reference sequence). The germline V and J ends were trimmed by 2 bases and 1 base, with 5 bases remaining between them. This CDR3 reads CASSQTDNYGYTF. The CDR3 coding sequence is TGTGCCAGCAGCCAAACCGATAACTATGGCTACACCTTC.

CDR3 in amino acids: CASSYSTAGYEQYF. CDR3 sequence (DNA): TGTGCCAGCAGTTACTCGACAGCGGGGTACGAGCAGTACTTC. The gene calls are TRBV6-6 and TRBJ2-7, with 7 nucleotides matching TRBD2. Germline V lookup: CDR1 MNHNY, CDR2 SVGAGI (reference sequence). This CDR3 region has 14 residues. Trimming took 0 bases from V and 4 from J; bases not matched to a gene: 3.

This clone was found once. The chain carries TRBV3-1 (or the pseudogene TRBV3-2) and TRBJ1-1; no reliable D call. This CDR3 has 12 amino acids. Germline values: CDR1 LGHDT, CDR2 YNNKEL (reference sequence). V shed 4 bases and J shed 7 bases, with 10 bases lying between them. CDR3 residues: CASSPGLGEAFF. The CDR3 nucleotides read TGTGCCAGCAGCCCAGGACTAGGTGAAGCTTTCTTT.

The V gene is TRBV10-3, the J gene TRBJ2-1; D is uncertain. CDR3 length: 14 amino acids. The germline CDR1 and CDR2 sequences are ENHRY and SYGVKD. Trimming took off 5 bases at V and 0 bases at J, with 8 bases between the two ends. CDR3 sequence (DNA): TGTGCCATCAGTCCTAAAGACTCCTACAATGAGCAGTTCTTC. Encoded protein: CAISPKDSYNEQFF.

The rearrangement joins TRBV24-1 to TRBJ2-4; 7 bases are a match to TRBD1. The CDR3 consists of 16 residues. V was clipped by 4 bases and J by 3 bases; unmatched bases: 8. CDR1 KGHDR and CDR2 SFDVKD come from the germline V gene. CDR3 sequence: CATSDTGTANKNIQYF. The DNA for the CDR3 is TGTGCCACCAGTGACACGGGGACAGCTAACAAAAACATTCAGTACTTC.

The chain couples TRBV27 to TRBJ1-2; D may be TRBD1 (5 bases). V was clipped by 5 bases and J by 4 bases, with 17 bases between them. The CDR3 length is 15 residues. The germline V gene encodes CDR1 MNHEY and CDR2 SMNVEV (reference sequence). The CDR3 sequence: CASSDNPGQSYGYTF. The CDR3 region has the DNA TGTGCCAGCAGTGACAATCCTGGACAATCCTATGGCTACACCTTC.

The chain links TRBV7-9 to TRBJ2-3; D could derive from TRBD1 or TRBD2 (5 bases each). Trimming took off 5 bases at V and 2 bases at J, with 14 bases between the two ends. The CDR3 covers 15 residues. The germline gives CDR1 SEHNR, CDR2 FQNEAQ (reference sequence). The CDR3 nucleotides are TGTGCCAGCAGCCGCGTAAGCGGACACACAGATACGCAGTATTTT. It codes for CASSRVSGHTDTQYF.

The chain carries TRBV7-9 and TRBJ1-6; unclear D gene. Trimming left V 1 base short and J 8 bases short, with 6 bases between. CDR1 and CDR2 from the germline V gene are SEHNR and FQNEAQ (reference sequence). This CDR3 is built from 13 residues. The CDR3 coding sequence is TGTGCCAGCAGCTTAGAAGTGGATTCACCCCTCCACTTT. This encodes CASSLEVDSPLHF.

V and J are TRBV5-8 and TRBJ1-6; 9 bases align to TRBD1. Germline CDR1 reads SGHTS; CDR2 reads YDEGEE. The CDR3 contains 16 residues. V trimming: 4 bases; J trimming: 7 bases; junction bases outside the gene matches: 9. The DNA for the CDR3 is TGTGCCAGCAGCGTAATACAGGGGGCGCGGAATTCACCCCTCCACTTT. Protein: CASSVIQGARNSPLHF.

The chain recombines TRBV5-1 with TRBJ2-5, with D perhaps matching TRBD2 (6 bases). The CDR3 runs to 14 residues. Trimming shortened V by 2 bases and J by 5 bases, and 13 bases separated the two germline ends. Germline V gene data show CDR1 as SGHRS and CDR2 as YFSETQ. The CDR3 DNA reads TGCGCCAGCAGCTTCCCCGGGAGAGGGGAGACCCAGTACTTC. It encodes CASSFPGRGETQYF.

The J gene is TRBJ1-3, the V gene TRBV19; D not resolved. Trimming took off 5 bases at V and 0 bases at J, with 8 bases between the two ends. Germline V CDR1 and CDR2: LNHDA, SQIVND (reference sequence). The CDR3 extends over 14 amino acids. This CDR3 reads CASSVTSSGNTIYF. The CDR3 DNA sequence: TGTGCCAGTAGTGTCACGAGCTCTGGAAACACCATATATTTT.

The CDR3 loop is CASSFLPSGNTGELFF. Here the CDR3 DNA reads TGCGCCAGCAGCTTTCTGCCTAGCGGAAACACCGGGGAGCTGTTTTTT. The genes are TRBV5-1 and TRBJ2-2; 7 bases match TRBD2. CDR1 SGHRS and CDR2 YFSETQ come from the germline V gene. The CDR3 sequence is 16 residues long. J lost 2 bases, V lost 2 bases, and 6 bases had no gene match.

This rearrangement joins TRBV7-9 to TRBJ2-7; 8 bases fit TRBD2. The germline V gene encodes CDR1 SEHNR and CDR2 FQNEAQ (reference sequence). The J segment lost 4 bases and the V segment lost 11 bases, leaving 4 bases of the junction unmatched. The CDR3 covers 11 residues. In nucleotides, the CDR3 is TGTGCCGTTACGGGGGGGTACGAGCAGTACTTC. Protein: CAVTGGYEQYF.

The chain is built from TRBV7-9 and TRBJ2-7, with 9 bases fitting TRBD2. The CDR3 consists of 14 residues. Germline V lookup: CDR1 SEHNR, CDR2 FQNEAQ (reference sequence). Germline trimming cut 2 bases from V and 6 bases from J; bases unmatched to any gene: 5. CDR3 amino acids: CASSLPGLASEQYF. As DNA, the CDR3 is TGTGCCAGCAGCTTACCGGGACTAGCTTCCGAGCAGTACTTC.

The V gene is TRBV25-1, the J gene TRBJ1-1, with D perhaps matching TRBD1 (6 bases). Germline V gene lookup returns CDR1 MGHDK and CDR2 SYGVNS. V dropped 6 bases and J dropped 5 bases, with 19 bases sitting between them. The CDR3 length is 15 residues. DNA for the CDR3: TGTGCCAGCAGCTCCTTGGAGGGGGGGCGAACTGAAGCTTTCTTT. Translating gives CASSSLEGGRTEAFF.

This sequence joins TRBV7-2 and TRBJ2-3; the D gene is possibly TRBD1 (6 bases). The V gene lost 2 bases and the J gene lost 4 bases, with 13 bases spanning the gap. The length of the CDR3 is 15 residues. Germline-derived CDR1 and CDR2 are SGHTA and FQGNSA. The CDR3 loop reads CASSLRFQGSDTQYF. CDR3 DNA sequence: TGTGCCAGCAGCTTACGGTTTCAGGGGTCAGATACGCAGTATTTT.

The V call is TRBV6-5, the J call TRBJ2-1, with D possibly TRBD2 on 6 matching bases. From germline, CDR1 is MNHEY and CDR2 SVGAGI. The CDR3 runs to 15 residues. Trimming removed 7 bases from V and 0 bases from J, with 13 bases in between. The CDR3 DNA follows: TGTGCCAGCAACCTGAGGGGAGGCTCCTACAATGAGCAGTTCTTC. Translation gives CASNLRGGSYNEQFF.

V is TRBV4-1 and J is TRBJ1-2; TRBD1 matches 9 bases. This CDR3 region has 15 residues. After removal of 6 bases from V and 3 bases from J, the junction contained 8 bases not matched to a gene. Per the germline V gene, CDR1 is MGHRA and CDR2 is YSYEKL. CDR3 DNA: TGCGCCAGCAGTGTACCGGGACAGGGAGACTATGGCTACACCTTC. It specifies CASSVPGQGDYGYTF.

The chain employs TRBV7-2 and TRBJ2-5; 7 bases map to TRBD1. Unmatched junction bases numbered 4, after V lost 4 bases and J lost 5 bases. Germline V gene data show CDR1 as SGHTA and CDR2 as FQGNSA. This CDR3 is 13 amino acids long. The CDR3 region is CASSSDRRETQYF. The CDR3 coding sequence is TGTGCCAGCAGCTCGGACAGGAGGGAGACCCAGTACTTC.

The table lists this clone with a few counts. This CDR3 is CASSSSVRGTEAFF. For the CDR3, the DNA is TGCGCCAGCAGCTCATCAGTAAGGGGCACTGAAGCTTTCTTT. V usage is TRBV5-1 and J usage is TRBJ1-1; maybe TRBD1 (5 bases). CDR1 and CDR2 (germline): SGHRS, YFSETQ. The CDR3 has 14 amino acids. Trimming removed 3 bases at V and 4 bases at J, with 13 bases between.

Only one count was recorded for this clone. The V call is TRBV3-1 (or the pseudogene TRBV3-2), the J call TRBJ2-5, with TRBD1 matching over 9 bases. CDR1 and CDR2 from the germline V gene are LGHDT and YNNKEL (reference sequence). The CDR3 is made up of 17 amino acids. V trimming: 0 bases; J trimming: 4 bases; junction bases outside the gene matches: 9. The DNA for the CDR3 is TGTGCCAGCAGCCAAGATCGCGGGGGACAGGGATTAGAGACCCAGTACTTC. It codes for CASSQDRGGQGLETQYF.

This chain uses TRBV6-6 with TRBJ1-1; D unresolved. Trimming removed 2 bases from V and 7 bases from J, with 8 bases in between. Per germline, CDR1 MNHNY and CDR2 SVGAGI (reference sequence). This CDR3 region has 12 residues. The CDR3, as DNA: TGTGCCAGCAGTTACGAATCGGGTGAAGCTTTCTTT. Translation: CASSYESGEAFF.

The rearrangement joins TRBV4-1 to TRBJ2-7; D possibly corresponds to TRBD1 (5 bases). The CDR3 runs 14 residues. Germline V CDR1 and CDR2: MGHRA, YSYEKL. The V end lost 1 base, the J end lost 2 bases, and 9 bases lay between the germline ends. Here the CDR3 reads CASSQVGDAYEQYF. Here the CDR3 DNA reads TGCGCCAGCAGCCAAGTAGGGGATGCCTACGAGCAGTACTTC.

V is TRBV20-1 and J is TRBJ2-1; the D gene is possibly TRBD2 (6 bases). The CDR3 loop spans 15 amino acids. V was clipped by 3 bases and J by 6 bases, with 18 bases between them. Germline-derived CDR1 and CDR2 are DFQATT and SNEGSKA (reference sequence). The CDR3 here is CSASEGGDGGNEQFF. The CDR3 DNA follows: TGCAGTGCTAGTGAGGGCGGGGACGGGGGCAATGAGCAGTTCTTC.

The gene calls are TRBV7-2 and TRBJ2-7; D not resolved. The germline CDR1 and CDR2 sequences are SGHTA and FQGNSA. V was trimmed by 1 base and J by 7 bases, leaving 5 bases between them. The CDR3 extends over 11 amino acids. CDR3 loop: CASSLGREQYF. The CDR3 DNA sequence: TGTGCCAGCAGCTTAGGCAGAGAGCAGTACTTC.

The J gene is TRBJ2-3, the V gene TRBV5-4; tentative D call: TRBD1 (5 bases). There are 14 residues in the CDR3. V was clipped by 5 bases and J by 0 bases, with 10 bases between them. The germline V gene encodes CDR1 SGHNT and CDR2 YYREEE (reference sequence). The CDR3 protein is CASRQTASTDTQYF. The DNA of the CDR3 is TGTGCCAGCAGACAGACAGCTAGCACAGATACGCAGTATTTT.

V usage is TRBV9 and J usage is TRBJ2-5; D possibly corresponds to TRBD2 (7 bases). This CDR3 contains 17 residues. Germline V lookup: CDR1 SGDLS, CDR2 YYNGEE. V shed 4 bases and J shed 2 bases, with 21 bases lying between them. DNA of the CDR3: TGTGCCAGCAGCACAGACTGGGCCAGGGGACTACAAGAGACCCAGTACTTC. This sequence encodes CASSTDWARGLQETQYF. Supplemented by reference TRBV9 and TRBJ2-5, the full variable domain reads DSGVTQTPKHLITATGQRVTLRCSPRSGDLSVYWYQQSLDQGLQFLIQYYNGEERAKGNILERFSAQQFPDLHSELNLSSLELGDSALYFCASSTDWARGLQETQYFGPGTRLLVL.

The chain employs TRBV29-1 and TRBJ1-2; D gene ambiguous. Germline V gives CDR1 SQVTM, CDR2 ANQGSEA. V lost 6 bases and J 0 bases, leaving 11 bases between the germline ends. The CDR3 length is 13 residues. The CDR3 DNA is TGCAGCGTGTCCCACGGAGCTAACTATGGCTACACCTTC. Translating it yields CSVSHGANYGYTF.